The subject of this entry is one TCR beta chain. Its cognate antigen is unknown. This specimen belongs to a study of CD8 T cells in Susac syndrome. About the research overall: Blood was drawn from Susac syndrome patients while they were therapy-naive, on corticosteroids, or on intravenous immunoglobulin alone.

The CDR3 has 15 residues. Germline V gene sequence: CDR1 SGHRS, CDR2 YFSETQ. Trimming removed 0 bases at V and 4 bases at J, with 11 bases between. RNA amounts of about 0.5 to 1 ug underwent reverse transcription with random hexamers. immunoSEQ multiplex PCR amplified TCR beta CDR3 across 54 Vbeta, 13 Jbeta. TCRdb processed the immunoSEQ multiplex PCR reads anew with MiXCR; each CDR3 protein has one entry. The top ten clones hold 0.065% to 0.1% of a sample with 120,000 to 150,000 distinct CDR3 sequences, 95% of them seen once. Bulk CD8+ and CD4+ cells came from magnetic negative isolation; CD8+ TEMRA by FACS. The study, taken as a whole, reports: The CD4+ T cell repertoires that were profiled in Susac syndrome showed no clonal expansion.

The chain links TRBV5-1 to TRBJ2-1, with D unresolved. The sequenced sample consisted of CD4+ T cells from PBMCs. The TCR was taken from a human donor with Susac syndrome. CDR3 protein: CASSLAPGSYNEQFF. CDR3 DNA sequence: TGCGCCAGCAGCTTGGCCCCGGGTTCATACAATGAGCAGTTCTTC.